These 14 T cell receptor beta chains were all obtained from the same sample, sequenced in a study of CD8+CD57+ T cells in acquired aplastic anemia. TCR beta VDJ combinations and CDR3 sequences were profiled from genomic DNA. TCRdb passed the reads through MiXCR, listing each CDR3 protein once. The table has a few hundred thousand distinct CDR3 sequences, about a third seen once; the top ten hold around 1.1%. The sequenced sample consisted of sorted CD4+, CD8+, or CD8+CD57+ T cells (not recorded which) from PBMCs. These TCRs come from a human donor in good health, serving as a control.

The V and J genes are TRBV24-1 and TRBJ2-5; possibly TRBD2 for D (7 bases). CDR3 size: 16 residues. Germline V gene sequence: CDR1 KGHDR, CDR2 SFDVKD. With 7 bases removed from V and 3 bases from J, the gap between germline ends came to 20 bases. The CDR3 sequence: CATRPGRGQEKETQYF. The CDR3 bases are TGTGCCACCAGACCGGGGAGGGGACAAGAAAAAGAGACCCAGTACTTC.

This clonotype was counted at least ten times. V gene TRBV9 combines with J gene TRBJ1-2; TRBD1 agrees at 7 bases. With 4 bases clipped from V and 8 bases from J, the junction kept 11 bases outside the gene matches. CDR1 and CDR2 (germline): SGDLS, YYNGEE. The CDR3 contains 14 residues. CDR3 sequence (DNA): TGTGCCAGCAGCCGAAGGACAGGATTCGCCGGCTACACCTTC. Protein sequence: CASSRRTGFAGYTF. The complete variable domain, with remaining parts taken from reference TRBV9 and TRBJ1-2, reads DSGVTQTPKHLITATGQRVTLRCSPRSGDLSVYWYQQSLDQGLQFLIQYYNGEERAKGNILERFSAQQFPDLHSELNLSSLELGDSALYFCASSRRTGFAGYTFGSGTRLTVV.

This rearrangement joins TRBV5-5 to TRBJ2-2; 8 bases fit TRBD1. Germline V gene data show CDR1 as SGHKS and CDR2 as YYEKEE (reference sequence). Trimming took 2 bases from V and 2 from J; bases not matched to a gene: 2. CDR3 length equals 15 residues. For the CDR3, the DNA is TGTGCCAGCAGCTTTGGGACAGGCAACACCGGGGAGCTGTTTTTT. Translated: CASSFGTGNTGELFF.

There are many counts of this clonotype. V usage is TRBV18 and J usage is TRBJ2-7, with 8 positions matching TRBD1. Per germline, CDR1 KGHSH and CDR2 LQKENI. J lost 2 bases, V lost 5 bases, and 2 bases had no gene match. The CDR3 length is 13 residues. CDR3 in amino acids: CASSAQGAYEQYF. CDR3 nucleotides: TGTGCCAGCTCAGCACAGGGGGCCTACGAGCAGTACTTC.

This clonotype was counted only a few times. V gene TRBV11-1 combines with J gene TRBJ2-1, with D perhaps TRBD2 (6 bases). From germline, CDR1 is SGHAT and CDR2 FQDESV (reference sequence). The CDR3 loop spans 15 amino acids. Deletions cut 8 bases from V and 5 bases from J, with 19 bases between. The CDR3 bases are TGTGCCAGCTCGTCCCTTTTAGGAGGGGACAATGAGCAGTTCTTC. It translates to CASSSLLGGDNEQFF.

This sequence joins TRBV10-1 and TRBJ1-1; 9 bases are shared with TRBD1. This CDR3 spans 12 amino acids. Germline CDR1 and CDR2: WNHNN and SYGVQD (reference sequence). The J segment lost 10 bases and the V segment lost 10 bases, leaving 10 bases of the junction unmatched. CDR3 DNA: TGCGCCACCTTACAGGGGGCAGGGGGAGCTTTCTTT. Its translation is CATLQGAGGAFF.

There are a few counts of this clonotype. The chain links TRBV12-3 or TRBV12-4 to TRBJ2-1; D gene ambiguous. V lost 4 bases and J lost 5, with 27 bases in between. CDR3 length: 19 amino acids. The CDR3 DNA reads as TGTGCCAGCAGTTCCGTATTCGTGAGCTATACCCCGTGGAACAATGAGCAGTTCTTC. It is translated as CASSSVFVSYTPWNNEQFF.

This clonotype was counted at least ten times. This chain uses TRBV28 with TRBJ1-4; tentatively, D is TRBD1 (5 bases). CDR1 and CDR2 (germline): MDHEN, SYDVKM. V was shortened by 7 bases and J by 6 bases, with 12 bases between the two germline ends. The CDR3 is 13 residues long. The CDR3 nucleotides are TGTGCCAGCACCCCAGGACATTATGAAAAACTGTTTTTT. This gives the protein CASTPGHYEKLFF. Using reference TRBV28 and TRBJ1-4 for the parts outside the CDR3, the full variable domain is DVKVTQSSRYLVKRTGEKVFLECVQDMDHENMFWYRQDPGLGLRLIYFSYDVKMKEKGDIPEGYSVSREKKERFSLILESASTNQTSMYLCASTPGHYEKLFFGSGTQLSVL.

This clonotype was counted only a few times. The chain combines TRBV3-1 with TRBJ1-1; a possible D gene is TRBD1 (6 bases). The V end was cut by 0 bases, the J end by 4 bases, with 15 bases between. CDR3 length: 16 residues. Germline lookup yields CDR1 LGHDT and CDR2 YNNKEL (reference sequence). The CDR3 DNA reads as TGTGCCAGCAGCCAAGATGGGGTGGGGGCCGTCACTGAAGCTTTCTTT. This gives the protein CASSQDGVGAVTEAFF.

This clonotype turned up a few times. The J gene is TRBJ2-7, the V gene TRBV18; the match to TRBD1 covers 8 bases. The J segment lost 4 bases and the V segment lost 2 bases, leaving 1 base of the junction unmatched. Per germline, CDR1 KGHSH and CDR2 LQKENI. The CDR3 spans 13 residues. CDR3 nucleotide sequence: TGTGCCAGCTCACCAAGGACAGGGTACGAGCAGTACTTC. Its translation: CASSPRTGYEQYF.

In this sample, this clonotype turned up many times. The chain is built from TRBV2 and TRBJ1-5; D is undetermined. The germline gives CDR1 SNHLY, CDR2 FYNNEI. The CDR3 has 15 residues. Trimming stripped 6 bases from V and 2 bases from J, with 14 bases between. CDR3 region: CASRENSVRNQPQHF. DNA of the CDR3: TGTGCCAGCAGGGAGAACAGCGTTCGCAATCAGCCCCAGCATTTT.

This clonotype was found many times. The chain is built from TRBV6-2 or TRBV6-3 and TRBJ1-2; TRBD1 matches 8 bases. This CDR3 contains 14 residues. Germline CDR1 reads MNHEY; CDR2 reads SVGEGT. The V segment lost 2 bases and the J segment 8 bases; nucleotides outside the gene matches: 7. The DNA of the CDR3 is TGTGCCAGCAGTTACCCTGGACAGGGCGGCGGCTACACCTTC. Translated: CASSYPGQGGGYTF.

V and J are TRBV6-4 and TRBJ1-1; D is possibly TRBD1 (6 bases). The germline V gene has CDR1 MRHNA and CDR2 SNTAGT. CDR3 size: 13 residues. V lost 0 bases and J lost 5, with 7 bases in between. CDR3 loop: CASSDSQGTEAFF. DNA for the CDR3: TGTGCCAGCAGTGACTCGCAGGGGACTGAAGCTTTCTTT.

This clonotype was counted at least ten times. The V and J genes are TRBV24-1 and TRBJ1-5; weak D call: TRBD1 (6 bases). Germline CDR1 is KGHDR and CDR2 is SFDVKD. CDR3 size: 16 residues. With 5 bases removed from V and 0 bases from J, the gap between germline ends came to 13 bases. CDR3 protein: CATSATSGDSNQPQHF. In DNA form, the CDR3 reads TGTGCCACCAGTGCGACTTCAGGGGATAGCAATCAGCCCCAGCATTTT.